This passage covers 2 T cell receptor beta chains from one sample sequenced in a study of regulatory T cells in long-lasting Graves disease. According to the study, TCR beta libraries were built with iRepertoire HTBI primers and CDR3-region Arm-PCR. TCRdb reprocessed the multiplex PCR reads via MiXCR and lists one record per CDR3 protein. Of fewer than 500,000 distinct CDR3 sequences in the sample, 16% were seen once. Time point here: newly diagnosed GD, antithyroid drugs for less than 3 months. TCR sequences were obtained from RNA taken from PBMCs. These data were also filed under a second study, of T cells in Graves' hyperthyroidism and ophthalmopathy.

The input for sequencing was peripheral blood mononuclear cells (PBMCs), taken at new diagnosis, from a patient treated with antithyroid drugs. The receptors derive from a middle-aged man with Graves disease.

The V call is TRBV2, the J call TRBJ2-1, with 11 bases identical to TRBD2. The germline CDR1 and CDR2 sequences are SNHLY and FYNNEI. The CDR3 loop spans 15 amino acids. Germline trimming cut 3 bases from V and 6 bases from J; bases unmatched to any gene: 4. The CDR3 is CASSESLAGANEQFF. CDR3 coding DNA: TGTGCCAGCAGTGAGTCACTAGCGGGAGCCAATGAGCAGTTCTTC.

This clonotype was observed a few times. The V call is TRBV11-3, the J call TRBJ2-6; D is unresolved. This CDR3 region has 19 residues. Deletions cut 7 bases from V and 3 bases from J, with 25 bases between. Germline CDR1 and CDR2: SGHNT and YENEEA. The CDR3 loop reads CASTKTGWPERRGANVLTF. The CDR3 DNA sequence: TGTGCCAGCACCAAAACCGGGTGGCCAGAACGACGTGGGGCCAACGTCCTGACTTTC.